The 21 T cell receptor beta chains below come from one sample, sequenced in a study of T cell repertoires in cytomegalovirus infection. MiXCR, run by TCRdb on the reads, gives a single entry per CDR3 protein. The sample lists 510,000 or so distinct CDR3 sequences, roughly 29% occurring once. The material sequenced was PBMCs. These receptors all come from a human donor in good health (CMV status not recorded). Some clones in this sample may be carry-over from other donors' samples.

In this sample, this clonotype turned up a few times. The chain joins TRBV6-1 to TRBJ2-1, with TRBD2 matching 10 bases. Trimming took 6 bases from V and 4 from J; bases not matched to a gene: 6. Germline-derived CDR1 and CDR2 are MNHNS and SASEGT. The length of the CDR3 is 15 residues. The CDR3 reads CASRPSGRVYNEQFF. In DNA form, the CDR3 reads TGTGCCAGCAGGCCTAGCGGGAGAGTGTACAATGAGCAGTTCTTC.

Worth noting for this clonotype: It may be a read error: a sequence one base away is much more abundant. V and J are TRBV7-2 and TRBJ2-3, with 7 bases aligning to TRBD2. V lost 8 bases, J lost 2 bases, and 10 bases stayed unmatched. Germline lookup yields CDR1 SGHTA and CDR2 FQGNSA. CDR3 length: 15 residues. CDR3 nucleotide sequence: TGTGCCAGCGGCTCATACCGGGACTACACAGATACGCAGTATTTT. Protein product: CASGSYRDYTDTQYF. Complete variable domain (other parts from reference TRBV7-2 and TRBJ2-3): GAGVSQSPSNKVTEKGKDVELRCDPISGHTALYWYRQSLGQGLEFLIYFQGNSAPDKSGLPSDRFSAERTGGSVSTLTIQRTQQEDSAVYLCASGSYRDYTDTQYFGPGTRLTVL.

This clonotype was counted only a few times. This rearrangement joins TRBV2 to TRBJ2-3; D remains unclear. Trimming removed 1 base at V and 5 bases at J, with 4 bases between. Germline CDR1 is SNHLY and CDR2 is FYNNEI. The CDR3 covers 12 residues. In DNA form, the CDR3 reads TGTGCCAGCAGTGAAGAGGGAGATACGCAGTATTTT. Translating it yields CASSEEGDTQYF.

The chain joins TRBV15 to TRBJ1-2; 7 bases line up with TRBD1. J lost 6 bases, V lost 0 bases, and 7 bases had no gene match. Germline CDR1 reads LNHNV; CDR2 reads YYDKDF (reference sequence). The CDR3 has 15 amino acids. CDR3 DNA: TGTGCCACCAGCAGAGATAGGGGGCATTCAAATGGCTACACCTTC. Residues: CATSRDRGHSNGYTF.

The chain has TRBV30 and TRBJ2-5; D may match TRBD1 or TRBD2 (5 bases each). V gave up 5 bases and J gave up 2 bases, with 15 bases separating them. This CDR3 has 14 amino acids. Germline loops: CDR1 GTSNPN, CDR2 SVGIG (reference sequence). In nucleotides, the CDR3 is TGTGCCTGGGCCTCTTCCGGGGCTCAAGAGACCCAGTACTTC. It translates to CAWASSGAQETQYF.

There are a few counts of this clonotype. CDR3 DNA sequence: TGTGCCAGCATCCCTAGCGGGCGTATTCTCCTCTACGAGCAGTACTTC. Protein: CASIPSGRILLYEQYF. The chain recombines TRBV28 with TRBJ2-7, with TRBD2 matching 8 bases. This CDR3 contains 16 residues. Trimming at V came to 7 bases and at J to 3 bases, leaving 14 bases not matched to a gene. From germline, CDR1 is MDHEN and CDR2 SYDVKM.

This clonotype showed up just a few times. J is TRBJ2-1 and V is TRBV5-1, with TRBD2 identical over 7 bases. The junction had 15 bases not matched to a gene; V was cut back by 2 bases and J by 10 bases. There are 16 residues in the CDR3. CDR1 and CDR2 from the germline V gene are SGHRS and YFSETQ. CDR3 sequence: CASSLGPSGYTMEQFF. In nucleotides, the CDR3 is TGCGCCAGCAGCTTAGGCCCTAGCGGATATACAATGGAGCAGTTCTTC.

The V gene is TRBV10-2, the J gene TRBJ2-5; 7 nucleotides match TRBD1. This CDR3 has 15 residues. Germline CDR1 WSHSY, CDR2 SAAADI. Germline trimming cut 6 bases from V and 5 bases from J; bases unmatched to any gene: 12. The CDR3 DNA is TGCGCCAGCAGAAACGGACAGGCCGACCGGGAGACCCAGTACTTC. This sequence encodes CASRNGQADRETQYF.

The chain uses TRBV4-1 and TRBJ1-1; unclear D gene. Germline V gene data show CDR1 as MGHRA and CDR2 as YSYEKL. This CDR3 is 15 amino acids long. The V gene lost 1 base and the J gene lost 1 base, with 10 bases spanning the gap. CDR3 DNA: TGCGCCAGCAGCCAAGTCTTCAGCCCGAACACTGAAGCTTTCTTT. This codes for CASSQVFSPNTEAFF.

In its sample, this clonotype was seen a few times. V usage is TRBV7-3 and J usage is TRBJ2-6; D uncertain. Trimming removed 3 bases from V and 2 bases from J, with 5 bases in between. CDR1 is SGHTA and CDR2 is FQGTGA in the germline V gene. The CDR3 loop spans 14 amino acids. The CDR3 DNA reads TGTGCCAGCAGCTTGTCGACTGGGGCCAACGTCCTGACTTTC. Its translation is CASSLSTGANVLTF.

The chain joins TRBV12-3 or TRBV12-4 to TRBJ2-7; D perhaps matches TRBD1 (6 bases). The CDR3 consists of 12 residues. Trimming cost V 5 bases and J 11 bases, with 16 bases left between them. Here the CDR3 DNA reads TGTGCCAGCAGTCCAAAGGGGGTGGTCAAGTACTTC. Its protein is CASSPKGVVKYF.

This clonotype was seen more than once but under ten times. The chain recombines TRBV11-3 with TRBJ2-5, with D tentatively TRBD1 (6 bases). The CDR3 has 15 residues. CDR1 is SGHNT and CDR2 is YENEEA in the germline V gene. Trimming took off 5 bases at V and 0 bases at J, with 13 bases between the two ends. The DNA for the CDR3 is TGTGCCAGCAGCCCCCGGGACACATACCAAGAGACCCAGTACTTC. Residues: CASSPRDTYQETQYF.

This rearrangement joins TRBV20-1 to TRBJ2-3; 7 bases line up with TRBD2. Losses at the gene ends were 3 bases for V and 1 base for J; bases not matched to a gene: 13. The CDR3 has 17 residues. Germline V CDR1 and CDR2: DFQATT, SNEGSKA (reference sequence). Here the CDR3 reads CSASALKLAGRTDTQYF. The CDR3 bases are TGCAGTGCTAGTGCCTTAAAATTAGCGGGCCGCACAGATACGCAGTATTTT.

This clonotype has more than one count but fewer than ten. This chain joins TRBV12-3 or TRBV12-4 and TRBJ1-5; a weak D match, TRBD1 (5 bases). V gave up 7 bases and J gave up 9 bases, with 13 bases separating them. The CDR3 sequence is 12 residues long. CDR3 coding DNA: TGTGCCAGCACTAGCTCGGGGCGGCCCCAGCATTTT. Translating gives CASTSSGRPQHF.

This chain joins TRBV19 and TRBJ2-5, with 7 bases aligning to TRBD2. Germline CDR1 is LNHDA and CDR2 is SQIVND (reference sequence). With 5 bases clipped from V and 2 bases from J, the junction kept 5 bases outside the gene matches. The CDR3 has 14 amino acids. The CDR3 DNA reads TGTGCCAGTAGTGCCCGACTAGCACAAGAGACCCAGTACTTC. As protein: CASSARLAQETQYF.

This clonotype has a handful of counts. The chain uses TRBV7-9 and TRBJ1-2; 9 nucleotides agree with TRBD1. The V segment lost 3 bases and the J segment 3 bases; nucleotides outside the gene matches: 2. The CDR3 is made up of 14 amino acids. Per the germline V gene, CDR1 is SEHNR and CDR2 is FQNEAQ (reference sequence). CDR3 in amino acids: CASSFRQGDYGYTF. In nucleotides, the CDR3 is TGTGCCAGCAGCTTCAGACAGGGGGACTATGGCTACACCTTC. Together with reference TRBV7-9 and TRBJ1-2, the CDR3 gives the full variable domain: DTGVSQNPRHKITKRGQNVTFRCDPISEHNRLYWYRQTLGQGPEFLTYFQNEAQLEKSRLLSDRFSAERPKGSFSTLEIQRTEQGDSAMYLCASSFRQGDYGYTFGSGTRLTVV.

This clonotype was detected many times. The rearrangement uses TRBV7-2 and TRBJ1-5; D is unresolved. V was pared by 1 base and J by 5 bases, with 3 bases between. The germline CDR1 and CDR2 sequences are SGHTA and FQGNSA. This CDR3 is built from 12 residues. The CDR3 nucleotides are TGTGCCAGCAGCTTAGATTATCAGCCCCAGCATTTT. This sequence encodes CASSLDYQPQHF.

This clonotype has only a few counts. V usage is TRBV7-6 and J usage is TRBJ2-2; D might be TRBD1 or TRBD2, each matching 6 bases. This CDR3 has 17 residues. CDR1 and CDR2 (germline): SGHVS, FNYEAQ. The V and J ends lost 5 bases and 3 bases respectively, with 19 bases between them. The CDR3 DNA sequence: TGTGCCAGCAGCCCCCGTCCCGGGGGCGCGGACACCGGGGAGCTGTTTTTT. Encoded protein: CASSPRPGGADTGELFF.

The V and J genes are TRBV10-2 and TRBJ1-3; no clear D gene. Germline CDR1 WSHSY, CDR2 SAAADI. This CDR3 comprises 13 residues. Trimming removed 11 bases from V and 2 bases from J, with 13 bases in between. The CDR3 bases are TGCGCCTCATCCACTTCGGCTGGAAACACCATATATTTT. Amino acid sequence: CASSTSAGNTIYF.

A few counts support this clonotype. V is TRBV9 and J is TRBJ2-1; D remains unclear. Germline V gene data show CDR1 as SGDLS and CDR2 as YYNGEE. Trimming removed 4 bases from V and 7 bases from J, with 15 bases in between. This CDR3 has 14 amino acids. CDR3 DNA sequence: TGTGCCAGCAGCCCGACCGACCTGGGAAATGAGCAGTTCTTC. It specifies CASSPTDLGNEQFF.

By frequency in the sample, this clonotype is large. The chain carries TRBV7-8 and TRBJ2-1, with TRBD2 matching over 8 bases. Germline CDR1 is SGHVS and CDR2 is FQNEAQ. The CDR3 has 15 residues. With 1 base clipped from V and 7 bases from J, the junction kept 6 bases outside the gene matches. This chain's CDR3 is CASSLGTSLQNEQFF. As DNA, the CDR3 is TGTGCCAGCAGCTTAGGGACTAGCCTGCAGAATGAGCAGTTCTTC.